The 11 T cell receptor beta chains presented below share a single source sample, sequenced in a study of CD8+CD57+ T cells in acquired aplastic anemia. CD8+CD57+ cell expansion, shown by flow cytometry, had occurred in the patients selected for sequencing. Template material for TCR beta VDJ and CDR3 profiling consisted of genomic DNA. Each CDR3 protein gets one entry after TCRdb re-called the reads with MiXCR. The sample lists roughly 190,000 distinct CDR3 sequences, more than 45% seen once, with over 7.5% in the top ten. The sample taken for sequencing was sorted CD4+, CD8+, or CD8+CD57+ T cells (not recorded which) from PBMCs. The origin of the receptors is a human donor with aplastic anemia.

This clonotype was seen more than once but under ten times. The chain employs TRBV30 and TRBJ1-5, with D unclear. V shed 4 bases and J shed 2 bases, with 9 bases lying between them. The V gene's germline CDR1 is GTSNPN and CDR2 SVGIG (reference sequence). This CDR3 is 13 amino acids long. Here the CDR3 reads CAWTEHGNQPQHF. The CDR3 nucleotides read TGTGCCTGGACCGAACATGGCAATCAGCCCCAGCATTTT.

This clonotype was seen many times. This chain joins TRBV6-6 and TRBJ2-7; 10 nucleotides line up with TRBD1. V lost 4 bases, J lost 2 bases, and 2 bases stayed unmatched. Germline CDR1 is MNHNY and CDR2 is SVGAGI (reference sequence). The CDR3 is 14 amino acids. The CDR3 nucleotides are TGTGCCAGCAGTTCGGGACAGGGGACCTACGAGCAGTACTTC. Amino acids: CASSSGQGTYEQYF.

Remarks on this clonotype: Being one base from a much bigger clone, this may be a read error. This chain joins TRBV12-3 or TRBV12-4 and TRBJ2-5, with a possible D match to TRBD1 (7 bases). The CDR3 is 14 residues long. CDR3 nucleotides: TGTGCCAGCGGTTTATCAGGGGGAGGCGAGACCCAGTACTTC. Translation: CASGLSGGGETQYF.

The CDR3 region has the DNA TGTGCCAGCAGCCGGGACGGCTCTGGAAACACCATATATTTT. It translates to CASSRDGSGNTIYF. V is TRBV7-9 and J is TRBJ1-3; a weak D match, TRBD1 (5 bases). Per germline, CDR1 SEHNR and CDR2 FQNEAQ (reference sequence). The CDR3 has 14 residues. Trimming cost V 5 bases and J 0 bases, with 8 bases left between them.

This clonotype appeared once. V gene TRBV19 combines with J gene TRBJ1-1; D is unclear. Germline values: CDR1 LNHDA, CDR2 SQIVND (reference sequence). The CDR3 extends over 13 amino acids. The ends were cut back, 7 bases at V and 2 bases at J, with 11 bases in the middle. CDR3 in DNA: TGTGCCAGTACCCGACACGGTAACACTGAAGCTTTCTTT. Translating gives CASTRHGNTEAFF.

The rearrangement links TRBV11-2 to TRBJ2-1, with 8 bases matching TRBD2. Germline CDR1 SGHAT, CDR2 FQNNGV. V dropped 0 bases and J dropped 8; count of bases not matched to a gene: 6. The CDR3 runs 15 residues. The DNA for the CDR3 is TGTGCCAGCAGCTTAGATCGGGGGGGTCCGGATGAGCAGTTCTTC. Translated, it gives CASSLDRGGPDEQFF.

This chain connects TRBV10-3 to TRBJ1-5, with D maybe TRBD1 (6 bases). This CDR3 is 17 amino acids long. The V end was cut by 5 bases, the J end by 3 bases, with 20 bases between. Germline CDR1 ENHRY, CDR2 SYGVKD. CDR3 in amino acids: CAISLVRGGSNNQPQHF. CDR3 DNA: TGTGCCATCAGTCTAGTCCGGGGGGGCTCTAACAATCAGCCCCAGCATTTT.

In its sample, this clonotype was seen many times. CDR3: CASRRTSGTSYEQYF. The CDR3 nucleotides read TGCGCCAGCAGACGGACTAGCGGGACTTCCTACGAGCAGTACTTC. The chain employs TRBV4-1 and TRBJ2-7, with 12 bases that match TRBD2. V was pared by 6 bases and J by 1 base, with 4 bases of the junction left unmatched. The CDR3 runs to 15 residues. From germline, CDR1 is MGHRA and CDR2 YSYEKL.

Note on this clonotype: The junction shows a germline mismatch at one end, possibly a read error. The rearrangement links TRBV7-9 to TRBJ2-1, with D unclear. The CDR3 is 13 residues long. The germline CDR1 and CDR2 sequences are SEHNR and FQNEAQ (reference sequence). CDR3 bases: TGCGCCAGCAGCCTGTCAGAGAGGAATGAGCAGTTCTTC. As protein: CASSLSERNEQFF. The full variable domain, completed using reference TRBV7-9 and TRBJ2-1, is DTGVSQNPRHKITKRGQNVTFRCDPISEHNRLYWYRQTLGQGPEFLTYFQNEAQLEKSRLLSDRFSAERPKGSFSTLEIQRTEQGDSAMYLCASSLSERNEQFFGPGTRLTVL.

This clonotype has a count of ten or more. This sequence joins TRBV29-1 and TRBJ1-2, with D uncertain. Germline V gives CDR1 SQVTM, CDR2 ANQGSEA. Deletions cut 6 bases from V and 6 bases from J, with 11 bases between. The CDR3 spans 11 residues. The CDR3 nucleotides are TGCAGCGTGAACGGGAGGGATGGCTACACCTTC. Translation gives CSVNGRDGYTF. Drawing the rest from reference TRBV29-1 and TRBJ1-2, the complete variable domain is SAVISQKPSRDICQRGTSLTIQCQVDSQVTMMFWYRQQPGQSLTLIATANQGSEATYESGFVIDKFPISRPNLTFSTLTVSNMSPEDSSIYLCSVNGRDGYTFGSGTRLTVV.

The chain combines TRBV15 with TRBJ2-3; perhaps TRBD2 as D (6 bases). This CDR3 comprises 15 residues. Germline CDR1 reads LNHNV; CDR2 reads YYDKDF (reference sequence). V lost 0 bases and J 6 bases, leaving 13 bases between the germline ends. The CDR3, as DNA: TGTGCCACCAGCAGAGATTCCGCGGGAACGGATACGCAGTATTTT. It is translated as CATSRDSAGTDTQYF.